This T cell receptor (beta chain) is from a study of T cells in Graves' hyperthyroidism and ophthalmopathy. Germline CDR1 reads SEHNR; CDR2 reads FQNEAQ (reference sequence). The V gene lost 1 base and the J gene lost 5 bases, with 14 bases spanning the gap. The CDR3 extends over 15 amino acids. Many counts were recorded for this clonotype. Researchers took RNA transcripts and amplified the TCR beta CDR3 regions from them. The HTBI primer set was used in a first-round RT-PCR of the TCR CDR3. One entry per CDR3 protein, called by TCRdb with MiXCR from the multiplex PCR reads. The sample yields around 500,000 distinct CDR3 sequences, around 15% seen once.

The origin of this receptor is a woman aged 40 to 55 with Graves' hyperthyroidism. The V call is TRBV7-9, the J call TRBJ2-5, with D unclear. Specimen: blood. This CDR3 is CASSLGSTLRETQYF. DNA of the CDR3: TGTGCCAGCAGCTTAGGTTCAACCCTGAGGGAGACCCAGTACTTC.